A single T cell receptor beta chain is shown here with its context. Its specificity is not known. This record belongs to a study of T cell responses to AZD1222 COVID-19 vaccine. For the study at large: Samples with a second dose at about 4 or about 12 weeks were pooled together. Study results and limitations: Reportedly, nearly half of unique spike TCRs recognized epitopes outside B.1.351/B.1.1.7 mutations. CD4 TCRs linked to vaccination spanned spike, dominating at 160-218 and 743-854. Following two doses of AZD1222, Spike-specific TCR breadth and depth rose.

The CDR3 contains 15 residues. The V and J ends lost 3 bases and 6 bases respectively, with 18 bases between them. The V gene's germline CDR1 is SGHRS and CDR2 YFSETQ. The repertoire was sequenced with immunoSEQ multiplex PCR; TCRdb's copy has only in-frame clones and lacks some. The table records about 70,000 clones, about 83% of them present only once. The chain employs TRBV5-1 and TRBJ1-2; D is undetermined. The sequencing used peripheral blood, collected on day 0 of AZD1222 vaccination. This sequence originates from an adult in good health. The CDR3 DNA reads as TGCGCCAGCAGCTGGGCCGGACGTGCTGGCGATGGCTACACCTTC. It translates to CASSWAGRAGDGYTF.